This T cell receptor beta chain comes out of a study of T cells in Graves' hyperthyroidism and ophthalmopathy. Germline trimming cut 9 bases from V and 5 bases from J; bases unmatched to any gene: 5. This CDR3 is 14 amino acids long. The germline CDR1 and CDR2 sequences are LNHDA and SQIVND (reference sequence). Note on this clonotype: Antigen unknown.

Findings and caveats of the study: Blood also held most thyroid clonotypes expanded beyond 0.001. By a 13 V-J model, ophthalmopathy was set apart from stable hyperthyroidism.

Patients showing uncontrolled infection, other autoimmune disease, pregnancy or lactation were ineligible. The authors obtained PBMCs from 10 ml of fresh peripheral blood. Regions amplified from RNA transcripts were the TCR beta CDR3 regions. Primed by the HTBI set, a first-round RT-PCR was run on the TCR CDR3. TCRdb passed the multiplex PCR reads through MiXCR, listing each CDR3 protein once. The table lists more than 500,000 distinct CDR3 sequences, 14% to 15% of them singletons. The chain joins TRBV19 to TRBJ1-5, with 12 bases aligning to TRBD1. The sequence was obtained from a woman between 40 and 50 years old with Graves' ophthalmopathy. The sequenced sample was blood. CDR3 bases: TGTGCCAGCCACCGGGACAGGGGGCATCAGCCCCAGCATTTT. Amino acids: CASHRDRGHQPQHF.